The 20 T cell receptor beta chains below all came from one sample that was sequenced in a study of shared clonotypes between healthy human individuals. Sequenced by immunoSEQ multiplex PCR; TCRdb stores in-frame clones only, minus some. The sample holds roughly 570,000 clones; 98% are singletons and the top ten take 0.3%. CD45RO negativity and positive selection for CCR7 defined naive CD8 cells, a population that excluded terminally differentiated effector memory CD45RA+ cells. The specimen was naive CD8+ T cells sorted from blood. These TCRs come from a man younger than 40 in good health.

The gene calls are TRBV6-1 and TRBJ1-5, with D perhaps TRBD1 (5 bases). The V gene lost 4 bases and the J gene lost 3 bases, with 7 bases spanning the gap. The germline V gene encodes CDR1 MNHNS and CDR2 SASEGT. The CDR3 is 13 residues long. In DNA form, the CDR3 reads TGTGCCAGCAGTGGACAGCACAATCAGCCCCAGCATTTT. As protein: CASSGQHNQPQHF.

The rearrangement joins TRBV10-3 to TRBJ2-7; no clear D. This CDR3 is built from 13 residues. Per germline, CDR1 ENHRY and CDR2 SYGVKD. Trimming cost V 6 bases and J 3 bases, with 12 bases left between them. CDR3 amino acids: CAISGGVDYEQYF. The CDR3 DNA reads as TGTGCCATCAGCGGTGGGGTTGACTACGAGCAGTACTTC.

V and J are TRBV11-2 and TRBJ2-1; D remains ambiguous. Germline CDR1 reads SGHAT; CDR2 reads FQNNGV. The CDR3 is made up of 18 amino acids. Trimming removed 1 base at V and 4 bases at J, with 20 bases between. The CDR3 nucleotides read TGTGCCAGCAGCTTAGCGTCCCTAGGGAAACCCATTTACAATGAGCAGTTCTTC. It codes for CASSLASLGKPIYNEQFF.

The J gene is TRBJ2-1, the V gene TRBV27, with TRBD2 matching over 8 bases. Germline trimming cut 5 bases from V and 5 bases from J; bases unmatched to any gene: 2. Germline V gene data show CDR1 as MNHEY and CDR2 as SMNVEV (reference sequence). CDR3 length: 13 residues. The CDR3 DNA follows: TGTGCCAGCAGTAGCGGGAGCCACAATGAGCAGTTCTTC. It translates to CASSSGSHNEQFF.

The chain has TRBV27 and TRBJ1-2; D is possibly TRBD1 (6 bases). This CDR3 region has 16 residues. V was shortened by 0 bases and J by 5 bases, with 16 bases between the two germline ends. Looked up from germline, CDR1 is MNHEY and CDR2 is SMNVEV (reference sequence). The CDR3 coding sequence is TGTGCCAGCAGTTTATCCCGACAGGCGGGTAGATATGGCTACACCTTC. Translated: CASSLSRQAGRYGYTF.

The table lists this clone with a few counts. The V call is TRBV6-6, the J call TRBJ1-2, with 9 bases identical to TRBD1. CDR3 length: 15 residues. Germline loops: CDR1 MNHNY, CDR2 SVGAGI (reference sequence). V dropped 2 bases and J dropped 0; count of bases not matched to a gene: 1. DNA of the CDR3: TGTGCCAGCAGTTACCGGACAGGGGCTAACTATGGCTACACCTTC. Translating gives CASSYRTGANYGYTF.

This chain links TRBV19 with TRBJ2-7; D is possibly TRBD2 (6 bases). CDR3 size: 14 residues. Trimming pared 5 bases from V and 0 bases from J, leaving 11 bases between. Germline V gene lookup returns CDR1 LNHDA and CDR2 SQIVND (reference sequence). The CDR3 region has the DNA TGTGCCAGTAGTTTTAGCGGAAGCTCCTACGAGCAGTACTTC. Its protein product is CASSFSGSSYEQYF.

The CDR3 spells CSVEDRQLTDTQYF. The CDR3 DNA reads TGCAGCGTTGAAGATCGACAGCTCACAGATACGCAGTATTTT. V gene TRBV29-1 combines with J gene TRBJ2-3, with D possibly TRBD1 on 5 matching bases. The CDR3 consists of 14 residues. The V gene lost 0 bases and the J gene lost 2 bases, with 9 bases spanning the gap. The germline V gene encodes CDR1 SQVTM and CDR2 ANQGSEA.

CDR3 in amino acids: CSVEGTSTRENEQFF. CDR3 coding DNA: TGCAGCGTTGAAGGAACTAGCACTAGGGAGAATGAGCAGTTCTTC. The chain has TRBV29-1 and TRBJ2-1; D possibly corresponds to TRBD2 (6 bases). CDR3 length equals 15 residues. V was cut by 1 base and J by 7 bases, with 17 bases left in between. The germline V gene encodes CDR1 SQVTM and CDR2 ANQGSEA.

The V and J genes are TRBV7-8 and TRBJ2-1; the D call may be TRBD1 or TRBD2 (7 bases each). V lost 7 bases, J lost 9 bases, and 16 bases lay in between. This CDR3 is built from 13 residues. Germline V CDR1 and CDR2: SGHVS, FQNEAQ. CDR3 sequence: CASTHSGGAEQFF. DNA of the CDR3: TGTGCCAGCACCCACTCAGGGGGGGCTGAGCAGTTCTTC.

The rearrangement uses TRBV7-2 and TRBJ1-2; possible D gene TRBD1, 5 bases. Trimming took off 8 bases at V and 5 bases at J, with 27 bases between the two ends. The CDR3 is made up of 17 amino acids. Germline-derived CDR1 and CDR2 are SGHTA and FQGNSA. The CDR3 DNA sequence: TGTGCCAGCGGGCACGTCGGTCTCGCAGGGATCGCATATGGCTACACCTTC. Translating it yields CASGHVGLAGIAYGYTF.

This chain connects TRBV7-9 to TRBJ2-7; D possibly uses TRBD1 or TRBD2 (5 bases each). CDR1 is SEHNR and CDR2 is FQNEAQ in the germline V gene (reference sequence). V was clipped by 1 base and J by 6 bases, with 19 bases between them. The CDR3 runs 16 residues. CDR3 sequence (DNA): TGTGCCAGCAGCTTAGTCGGGGCAGGGATGCTCGCCGAGCAGTACTTC. This sequence encodes CASSLVGAGMLAEQYF.

V usage is TRBV25-1 and J usage is TRBJ2-1; D not resolved. CDR1 and CDR2 from the germline V gene are MGHDK and SYGVNS. The CDR3 contains 14 residues. V was shortened by 4 bases and J by 4 bases, with 11 bases between the two germline ends. The CDR3 coding sequence is TGTGCCAGCAGTGGAGGAGTCCGGTACAATGAGCAGTTCTTC. The encoded protein is CASSGGVRYNEQFF.

V gene TRBV5-1 combines with J gene TRBJ1-1; D call uncertain. The length of the CDR3 is 13 residues. Trimming took off 0 bases at V and 4 bases at J, with 7 bases between the two ends. Germline CDR1 is SGHRS and CDR2 is YFSETQ. The CDR3 DNA sequence: TGCGCCAGCAGCTTGGACAGCGGCACTGAAGCTTTCTTT. Its protein is CASSLDSGTEAFF.

Comment on this clone: Other DNA sequences from this sample encode an identical CDR3 as well. The chain employs TRBV7-9 and TRBJ1-1, with D unresolved. The CDR3 is made up of 13 amino acids. Trimming left V 1 base short and J 5 bases short, with 8 bases between. Per germline, CDR1 SEHNR and CDR2 FQNEAQ (reference sequence). The CDR3 is CASSLGGGTEAFF. CDR3 coding DNA: TGTGCCAGCAGCTTAGGGGGAGGGACTGAAGCTTTCTTT.

This clone was seen once. The chain couples TRBV4-1 to TRBJ1-5; D unresolved. This CDR3 has 14 amino acids. Trimming pared 1 base from V and 11 bases from J, leaving 15 bases between. CDR1 and CDR2 from the germline V gene are MGHRA and YSYEKL. CDR3 bases: TGCGCCAGCAGCCAAGTGAAGGGTTCCGGGTCCCAGCATTTT. Translation gives CASSQVKGSGSQHF.

V usage is TRBV15 and J usage is TRBJ2-2, with D possibly matching TRBD1 (5 bases). This CDR3 contains 14 residues. The V end lost 0 bases, the J end lost 6 bases, and 8 bases lay between the germline ends. Germline assignment: CDR1 LNHNV and CDR2 YYDKDF (reference sequence). In DNA form, the CDR3 reads TGTGCCACCAGCAGAGACAGGGCTTCCGGGGAGCTGTTTTTT. As protein: CATSRDRASGELFF.

The DNA of the CDR3 is TGTGCCAGCAGCAGTGGGACTAGCGGGGGGAACACAGATACGCAGTATTTT. It yields the protein CASSSGTSGGNTDTQYF. V is TRBV11-2 and J is TRBJ2-3; 15 bases fit TRBD2. CDR1 and CDR2 (germline): SGHAT, FQNNGV. CDR3 length: 17 amino acids. The V segment lost 5 bases and the J segment 2 bases; nucleotides outside the gene matches: 5.

The gene calls are TRBV14 and TRBJ1-2, with unresolved D. Germline V gene sequence: CDR1 SGHDN, CDR2 FVKESK. V lost 4 bases and J 8 bases, leaving 26 bases between the germline ends. The CDR3 contains 17 residues. DNA of the CDR3: TGTGCCAGCAGCCCCCGTGGAGCAGCGATAATCTTTGGGGGCTACACCTTC. This encodes CASSPRGAAIIFGGYTF.

On this clone: This CDR3 is also generated by other DNA sequences in the sample. The chain combines TRBV11-2 with TRBJ2-7; D perhaps matches TRBD1 (6 bases). V was shortened by 1 base and J by 2 bases, with 9 bases between the two germline ends. This CDR3 has 14 amino acids. Looked up from germline, CDR1 is SGHAT and CDR2 is FQNNGV. The CDR3 region has the DNA TGTGCCAGCAGCTTAGGCAGGGGTGCCTACGAGCAGTACTTC. Protein sequence: CASSLGRGAYEQYF.